This TCR beta chain was identified in a study of siplizumab effects on memory and regulatory T cells. As for this clone: As yet, its antigen is unknown.

Some clones are missing from TCRdb's copy, which holds only in-frame ones; the method was immunoSEQ multiplex PCR. The table includes 55,000 to 65,000 clones, 95% to 98% detected once. Sequences were generated from unstimulated naive, memory, effector memory and TEMRA subsets in a few donor pairs. Study-level points and caveats: Siplizumab cultures yielded proliferating Tregs whose suppressive function was not confirmed. Sequences that were alloreactive and traceable to unstimulated CD4+ memory cells were significantly reduced by siplizumab. Naive T cell populations appeared to exhibit greater diversity than memory cells and appeared to be major alloresponse contributors.

The TCR sequence derives from a human donor in good health. The sequenced sample was naive CD8+ T cells sorted from blood.

The CDR3 sequence is CASSHPTGTGALKQYF. The CDR3, as DNA: TGCGCCAGCAGCCATCCAACCGGGACAGGGGCCTTGAAGCAGTACTTC. The V call is TRBV4-1, the J call TRBJ2-7; 10 bases line up with TRBD1. The CDR3 length is 16 residues. The germline gives CDR1 MGHRA, CDR2 YSYEKL. The J segment lost 8 bases and the V segment lost 3 bases, leaving 13 bases of the junction unmatched.